One sample yielded the 26 T cell receptor beta chains listed below, sequenced in a study of cytomegalovirus exposure and HLA in healthy donors. The PCR was carried out with 60 Vbeta primers and 13 Jbeta primers. TCRdb's copy holds only in-frame clones and misses some; the assay was immunoSEQ multiplex PCR. This sample carries roughly 45,000 clones, with around 1.7% going to the ten biggest clones. The sequencing sample was made of PBMCs. The receptor set was obtained from a woman aged 25-40 years in good health and CMV-seronegative.

V gene TRBV12-5 combines with J gene TRBJ2-7, with 7 bases matching TRBD2. The CDR3 has 14 residues. Germline V CDR1 and CDR2: LGHNT, FRNRAP. V lost 7 bases, J lost 6 bases, and 12 bases stayed unmatched. CDR3 residues: CASASGGTLGEQYF. The DNA of the CDR3 is TGTGCTAGTGCTTCGGGGGGAACCCTAGGCGAGCAGTACTTC.

The chain couples TRBV30 to TRBJ1-1, with D possibly TRBD1 on 6 matching bases. The CDR3 loop spans 13 amino acids. The V gene lost 1 base and the J gene lost 6 bases, with 12 bases spanning the gap. The germline V gene encodes CDR1 GTSNPN and CDR2 SVGIG (reference sequence). This CDR3 is CAWSGTGGAEAFF. The CDR3 region has the DNA TGTGCCTGGAGTGGGACGGGGGGCGCTGAAGCTTTCTTT.

The genes are TRBV10-2 and TRBJ1-1; D is unclear. Germline-derived CDR1 and CDR2 are WSHSY and SAAADI. The CDR3 runs 11 residues. Deletions cut 4 bases from V and 6 bases from J, with 6 bases between. The CDR3 spells CASSGSAEAFF. The CDR3 nucleotides read TGCGCCAGCAGTGGGAGCGCTGAAGCTTTCTTT.

The V and J genes are TRBV28 and TRBJ2-7, with TRBD2 identical over 14 bases. The V and J ends lost 5 bases and 5 bases, in that order; junction bases with no gene match: 8. CDR3 length: 16 amino acids. The germline V gene has CDR1 MDHEN and CDR2 SYDVKM. For the CDR3, the DNA is TGTGCCAGCAGTGGAAGACTAGCGGGAGGGCTGAACGAGCAGTACTTC. It encodes CASSGRLAGGLNEQYF.

This rearrangement joins TRBV28 to TRBJ1-2; D gene unclear. Germline values: CDR1 MDHEN, CDR2 SYDVKM. V gave up 4 bases and J gave up 4 bases, with 16 bases separating them. The CDR3 extends over 15 amino acids. The CDR3 nucleotides read TGTGCCAGCAGTTCCGGGTCCCGACTTCTCTATGGCTACACCTTC. Residues: CASSSGSRLLYGYTF.

V usage is TRBV11-2 and J usage is TRBJ2-1, with D tentatively TRBD2 (5 bases). In germline, CDR1 is SGHAT, CDR2 FQNNGV. The CDR3 is made up of 13 amino acids. V lost 4 bases and J lost 10, with 14 bases in between. The CDR3 reads CASSWERRPEQFF. DNA of the CDR3: TGTGCCAGCAGCTGGGAGCGGAGACCCGAGCAGTTCTTC.

This chain links TRBV6-5 with TRBJ2-1, with 11 bases aligning to TRBD2. The ends lost 4 bases at V and 4 bases at J; junction bases unmatched: 3. The CDR3 length is 15 residues. The germline gives CDR1 MNHEY, CDR2 SVGAGI. The CDR3 DNA reads TGTGCCAGCAGTTCCCTAGCGGGAGGTTACAATGAGCAGTTCTTC. Translating it yields CASSSLAGGYNEQFF.

The chain links TRBV4-1 to TRBJ2-7, with 7 bases that match TRBD1. The germline V gene encodes CDR1 MGHRA and CDR2 YSYEKL. This CDR3 comprises 17 residues. V lost 0 bases and J lost 2; bases outside the gene matches: 10. This CDR3 is CASSQDRDSYYAYEQYF. In DNA, the CDR3 is TGCGCCAGCAGCCAAGACCGGGACAGCTACTACGCCTACGAGCAGTACTTC.

Notes on this clone: At one end, the junction sequence differs from germline, possibly due to a read error. The chain joins TRBV30 to TRBJ2-1, with TRBD2 identical over 9 bases. The CDR3 is made up of 20 amino acids. The V gene's germline CDR1 is GTSNPN and CDR2 SVGIG (reference sequence). The CDR3, as DNA: TGTGCCCGGAGTGGGGGTGGGTTAACGACTAGCGGAAGCTCCTACAATGAGCAGTTCTTC. Protein sequence: CARSGGGLTTSGSSYNEQFF.

The chain uses TRBV2 and TRBJ2-1; TRBD2 aligns across 12 bases. The CDR3 runs to 14 residues. The germline V gene has CDR1 SNHLY and CDR2 FYNNEI. The V segment lost 8 bases and the J segment 8 bases; nucleotides outside the gene matches: 7. CDR3 amino acids: CASLGLAGNHEQFF. CDR3 nucleotides: TGTGCCAGCTTAGGACTAGCGGGAAATCATGAGCAGTTCTTC.

The genes are TRBV14 and TRBJ2-1; no clear D. The CDR3 is made up of 14 amino acids. With 1 base removed from V and 2 bases from J, the gap between germline ends came to 6 bases. Germline V gene sequence: CDR1 SGHDN, CDR2 FVKESK. The CDR3 sequence: CASSQGAAYNEQFF. The CDR3 DNA reads as TGTGCCAGCAGCCAAGGTGCAGCCTACAATGAGCAGTTCTTC. The variable domain in full, with the rest retrieved from reference TRBV14 and TRBJ2-1, is EAGVTQFPSHSVIEKGQTVTLRCDPISGHDNLYWYRRVMGKEIKFLLHFVKESKQDESGMPNNRFLAERTGGTYSTLKVQPAELEDSGVYFCASSQGAAYNEQFFGPGTRLTVL.

The chain's CDR3 is CASSQEMTSGLSAYEQYF. The DNA for the CDR3 is TGCGCCAGCAGCCAAGAAATGACTAGCGGACTGAGCGCCTACGAGCAGTACTTC. This chain joins TRBV4-1 and TRBJ2-7; 9 bases align to TRBD2. Germline V gene sequence: CDR1 MGHRA, CDR2 YSYEKL. CDR3 length: 18 amino acids. J was trimmed by 2 bases and V by 0 bases; bases with no gene match: 11.

This sequence joins TRBV29-1 and TRBJ2-5, with 10 bases aligning to TRBD1. The CDR3 sequence is 16 residues long. CDR1 is SQVTM, CDR2 ANQGSEA, per germline. V shed 8 bases and J 4 bases; nucleotides not matched to a gene: 16. CDR3 DNA sequence: TGCAGCTACGAGCATCCCGGGGGGACAGGGGTAGAGACCCAGTACTTC. Residues: CSYEHPGGTGVETQYF.

This chain uses TRBV2 with TRBJ2-1, with 9 positions matching TRBD2. The CDR3 is 15 amino acids. J lost 6 bases, V lost 5 bases, and 8 bases had no gene match. The germline V gene has CDR1 SNHLY and CDR2 FYNNEI. This CDR3 reads CASSSGTSNPNEQFF. The CDR3 coding sequence is TGTGCCAGCAGTTCCGGGACTAGCAATCCCAATGAGCAGTTCTTC.

The chain links TRBV19 to TRBJ2-7, with 11 bases aligning to TRBD1. Looked up from germline, CDR1 is LNHDA and CDR2 is SQIVND (reference sequence). V was pared by 6 bases and J by 2 bases, with 3 bases of the junction left unmatched. This CDR3 comprises 14 residues. CDR3 nucleotide sequence: TGTGCCAGTAGGGGGACAGGGGGAGCCTACGAGCAGTACTTC. This encodes CASRGTGGAYEQYF.

The J gene is TRBJ2-1, the V gene TRBV4-1; perhaps TRBD2 as D (7 bases). The germline V and J ends were trimmed by 4 bases and 4 bases, with 14 bases remaining between them. CDR3 size: 15 residues. The germline CDR1 and CDR2 sequences are MGHRA and YSYEKL. CDR3 amino acids: CASSLGGGGYNEQFF. The CDR3 DNA follows: TGCGCCAGCAGCCTAGGAGGGGGGGGTTACAATGAGCAGTTCTTC.

V and J are TRBV5-1 and TRBJ2-7; 9 positions agree with TRBD2. Germline assignment: CDR1 SGHRS and CDR2 YFSETQ. With V trimmed by 3 bases and J by 6 bases, 16 bases remained unmatched. The CDR3 totals 17 residues. The CDR3 region is CASSSGAASGIAGEQYF. The CDR3 region has the DNA TGCGCCAGCAGCTCCGGTGCGGCTAGCGGGATTGCGGGCGAGCAGTACTTC. Supplemented by reference TRBV5-1 and TRBJ2-7, the full variable domain reads KAGVTQTPRYLIKTRGQQVTLSCSPISGHRSVSWYQQTPGQGLQFLFEYFSETQRNKGNFPGRFSGRQFSNSRSEMNVSTLELGDSALYLCASSSGAASGIAGEQYFGPGTRLTVT.

V usage is TRBV30 and J usage is TRBJ1-4; D ambiguous. Trimming left V 2 bases short and J 11 bases short, with 9 bases between. The germline V gene has CDR1 GTSNPN and CDR2 SVGIG (reference sequence). The CDR3 is made up of 11 amino acids. The chain's CDR3 is CAWSPAGKLFF. The CDR3 bases are TGTGCCTGGAGTCCTGCGGGCAAACTGTTTTTT. The full variable domain, rest sourced from reference TRBV30 and TRBJ1-4, is SQTIHQWPATLVQPVGSPLSLECTVEGTSNPNLYWYRQAAGRGLQLLFYSVGIGQISSEVPQNLSASRPQDRQFILSSKKLLLSDSGFYLCAWSPAGKLFFGSGTQLSVL.

This rearrangement joins TRBV10-3 to TRBJ2-1, with TRBD2 identical over 15 bases. Germline V gene sequence: CDR1 ENHRY, CDR2 SYGVKD. The junction had 4 bases not matched to a gene; V was cut back by 11 bases and J by 5 bases. This CDR3 spans 14 amino acids. The CDR3 coding sequence is TGTGCCTCGGGACTAGCGGGAGGTAACAATGAGCAGTTCTTC. Translation gives CASGLAGGNNEQFF.

This chain links TRBV28 with TRBJ2-7; possible D gene TRBD2, 6 bases. Per the germline V gene, CDR1 is MDHEN and CDR2 is SYDVKM. CDR3 length equals 13 residues. V was cut by 6 bases and J by 6 bases, with 15 bases left in between. This CDR3 is CASRTAGFPEQYF. In DNA, the CDR3 is TGTGCCAGCAGAACGGCGGGATTCCCCGAGCAGTACTTC.

This sequence joins TRBV13 and TRBJ1-1, with TRBD1 matching 7 bases. The V segment lost 5 bases and the J segment 3 bases; nucleotides outside the gene matches: 9. The CDR3 totals 15 residues. Germline V CDR1 and CDR2: PRHDT, FYEKMQ (reference sequence). CDR3 sequence: CASSPLSQGDTEAFF. Here the CDR3 DNA reads TGTGCCAGCAGCCCGCTCTCCCAGGGGGACACTGAAGCTTTCTTT.

This sequence joins TRBV12-5 and TRBJ2-5; D may be TRBD2 (5 bases). The CDR3 loop spans 14 amino acids. The germline CDR1 and CDR2 sequences are LGHNT and FRNRAP. Trimming removed 7 bases from V and 5 bases from J, with 17 bases in between. DNA of the CDR3: TGTGCTAGTGCCCTTTGGGAGCCGTCCGAGACCCAGTACTTC. Translated: CASALWEPSETQYF.

The chain carries TRBV13 and TRBJ1-2; maybe TRBD1 (6 bases). V was shortened by 5 bases and J by 5 bases, with 18 bases between the two germline ends. Germline CDR1 reads PRHDT; CDR2 reads FYEKMQ (reference sequence). The CDR3 has 15 residues. The CDR3 nucleotides are TGTGCCAGCAGCGACCTAACAGGGAAAGGATATGGCTACACCTTC. As protein: CASSDLTGKGYGYTF.

The rearrangement uses TRBV29-1 and TRBJ2-3; maybe TRBD1 (5 bases). The CDR3 spans 12 residues. The germline gives CDR1 SQVTM, CDR2 ANQGSEA. The V end lost 5 bases, the J end lost 3 bases, and 9 bases lay between the germline ends. The CDR3 spells CSVIGDTDTQYF. The CDR3 bases are TGCAGCGTTATAGGGGATACAGATACGCAGTATTTT.

The chain recombines TRBV5-6 with TRBJ2-7, with D possibly matching TRBD2 (6 bases). V was cut by 2 bases and J by 0 bases, with 12 bases left in between. The CDR3 consists of 15 residues. In germline, CDR1 is SGHDT, CDR2 YYEEEE. The chain's CDR3 is CASSFWGRTSYEQYF. The CDR3 bases are TGTGCCAGCAGCTTCTGGGGGAGGACCTCCTACGAGCAGTACTTC.

The chain employs TRBV5-1 and TRBJ2-7; the match to TRBD2 covers 12 bases. V shed 0 bases, J shed 1 base, and the junction held 8 bases outside the gene matches. The CDR3 consists of 18 residues. Germline V CDR1 and CDR2: SGHRS, YFSETQ. The CDR3 DNA reads as TGCGCCAGCAGCTTGGCAACTAGCGGGAGGCGGAGATCCTACGAGCAGTACTTC. The encoded protein is CASSLATSGRRRSYEQYF.